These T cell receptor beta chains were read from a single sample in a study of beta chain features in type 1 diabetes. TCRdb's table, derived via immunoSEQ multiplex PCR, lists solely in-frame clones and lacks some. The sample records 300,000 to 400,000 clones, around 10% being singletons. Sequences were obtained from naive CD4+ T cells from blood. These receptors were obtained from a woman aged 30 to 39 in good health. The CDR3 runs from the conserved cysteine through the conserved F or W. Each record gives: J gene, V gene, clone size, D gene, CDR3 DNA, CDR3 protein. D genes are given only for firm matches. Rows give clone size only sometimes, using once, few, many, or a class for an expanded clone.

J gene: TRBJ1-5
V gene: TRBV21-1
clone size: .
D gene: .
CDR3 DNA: TGTGCCAGCAGCAATAGGGGTCTCAATCAGCCCCAGCATTTT
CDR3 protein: CASSNRGLNQPQHF

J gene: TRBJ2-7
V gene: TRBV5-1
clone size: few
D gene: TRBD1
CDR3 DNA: TGCGCCAGCAGCTTGGCCCGAGGACAGGAGAGGAGCGAGCAGTACTTC
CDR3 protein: CASSLARGQERSEQYF

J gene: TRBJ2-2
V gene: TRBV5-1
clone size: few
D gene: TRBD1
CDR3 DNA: TGCGCCAGCAGCTCCGGGACAGGGACCGGGGAGCTGTTTTTT
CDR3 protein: CASSSGTGTGELFF

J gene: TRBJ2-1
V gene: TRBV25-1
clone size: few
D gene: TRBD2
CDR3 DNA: TGTGCCAGCAGTGATGCCGGGAGGTATTACAATGAGCAGTTCTTC
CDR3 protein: CASSDAGRYYNEQFF

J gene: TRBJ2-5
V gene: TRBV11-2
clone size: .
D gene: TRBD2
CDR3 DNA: TGTGCCAGCACCCTCTCCCTAGCGGATGAGACCCAGTACTTC
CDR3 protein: CASTLSLADETQYF

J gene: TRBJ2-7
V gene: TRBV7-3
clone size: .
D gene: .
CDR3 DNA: TGTGCCAGCAGCCAGGACAGCTCCTACGAGCAGTACTTC
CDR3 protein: CASSQDSSYEQYF

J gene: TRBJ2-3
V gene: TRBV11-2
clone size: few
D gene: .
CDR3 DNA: TGTGCCAGCAGCTTAGGGACGGTGCAGGGGACGGCGCAGTATTTT
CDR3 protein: CASSLGTVQGTAQYF

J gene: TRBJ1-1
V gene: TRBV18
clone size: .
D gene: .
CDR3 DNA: TGTGCCAGCTCACCTTTCGAATTGGACAGGAACACTGAAGCTTTCTTT
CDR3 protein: CASSPFELDRNTEAFF

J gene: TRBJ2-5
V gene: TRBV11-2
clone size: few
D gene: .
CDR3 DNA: TGTGCCAGCAGCTTAGCGGGGGAGACCCAGTACTTC
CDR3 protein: CASSLAGETQYF

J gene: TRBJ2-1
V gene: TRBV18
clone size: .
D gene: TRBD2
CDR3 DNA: TGTGCCAGCTCTCAGGACGGACTAGCGGGAGGTGTTGAGCAGTTCTTC
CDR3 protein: CASSQDGLAGGVEQFF

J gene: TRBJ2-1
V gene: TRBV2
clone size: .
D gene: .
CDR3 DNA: TGTGCCAGCAGTAAACCACAGGGAGCAAATGAGCAGTTCTTC
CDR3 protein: CASSKPQGANEQFF

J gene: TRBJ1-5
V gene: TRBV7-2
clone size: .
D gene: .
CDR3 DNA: TGTGCCAGCAGCTTAGGGGGCGGGGGCAATCAGCCCCAGCATTTT
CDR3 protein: CASSLGGGGNQPQHF

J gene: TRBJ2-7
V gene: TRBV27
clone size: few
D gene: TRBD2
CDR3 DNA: TGTGCCAGCAGCCCCACGGGGGGAGGTGGCGAGCAGTACTTC
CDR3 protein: CASSPTGGGGEQYF

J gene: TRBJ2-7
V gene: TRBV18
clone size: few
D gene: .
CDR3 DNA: TGTGCCAGCTCACCAATTGAGGGTACCTACTACGAGCAGTACTTC
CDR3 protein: CASSPIEGTYYEQYF

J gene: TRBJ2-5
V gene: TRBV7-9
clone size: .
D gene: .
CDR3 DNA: TGTGCCAGCAGCTCTAGGTCGCCCAGCCAAGAGACCCAGTACTTC
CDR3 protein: CASSSRSPSQETQYF

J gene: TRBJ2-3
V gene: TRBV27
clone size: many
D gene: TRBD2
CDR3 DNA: TGTGCCAGCAGGACTAGCGGCACAGATACGCAGTATTTT
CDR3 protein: CASRTSGTDTQYF

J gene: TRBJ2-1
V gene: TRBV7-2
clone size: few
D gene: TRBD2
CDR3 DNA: TGTGCCAGCAGCCCAACCCCGGGACTAGCGTACAATGAGCAGTTCTTC
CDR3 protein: CASSPTPGLAYNEQFF

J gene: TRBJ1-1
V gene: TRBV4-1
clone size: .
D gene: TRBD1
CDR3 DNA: TGCGCCAGCAGCCAAGAGGAGGAGGGGGCGAACACTGAAGCTTTCTTT
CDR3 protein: CASSQEEEGANTEAFF

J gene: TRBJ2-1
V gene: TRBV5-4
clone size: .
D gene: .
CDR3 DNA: TGTGCCAGCAGCCCTGAGGAGACCTCACCCCCGGGGTTCTTC
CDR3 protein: CASSPEETSPPGFF

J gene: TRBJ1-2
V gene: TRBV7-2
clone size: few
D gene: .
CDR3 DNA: TGTGCCAGCAGCTATCCGGGACACCTCTATGGCTACACCTTC
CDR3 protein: CASSYPGHLYGYTF

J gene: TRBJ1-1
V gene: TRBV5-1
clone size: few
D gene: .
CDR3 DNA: TGCGCCAGCAGCTTAGTTGCAGGGAACACTGAAGCTTTCTTT
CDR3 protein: CASSLVAGNTEAFF

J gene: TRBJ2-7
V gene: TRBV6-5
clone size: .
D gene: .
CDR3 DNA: TGTGCCAGCAGTTACCGGGGGTACGAGCAGTACTTC
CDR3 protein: CASSYRGYEQYF

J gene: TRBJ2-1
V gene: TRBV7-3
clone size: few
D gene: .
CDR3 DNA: TGTGCCAGCAGCTCTTTTAGTTATGAGCAGTTCTTC
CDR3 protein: CASSSFSYEQFF

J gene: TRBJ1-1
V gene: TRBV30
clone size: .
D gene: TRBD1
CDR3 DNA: TGTGCCTGGAGTGAATCGGGACAGGGGGACACTGAAGCTTTCTTT
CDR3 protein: CAWSESGQGDTEAFF

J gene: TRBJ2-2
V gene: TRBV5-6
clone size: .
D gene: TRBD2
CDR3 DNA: TGTGCCAGCCACCCTGTAGCGGGAGGATTGAACACCGGGGAGCTGTTTTTT
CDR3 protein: CASHPVAGGLNTGELFF

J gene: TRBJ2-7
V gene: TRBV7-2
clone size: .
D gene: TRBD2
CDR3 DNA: TGTGCCAGCAGCTTATGGGGACTAGCGGGAGACGAGCAGTACTTC
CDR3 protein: CASSLWGLAGDEQYF

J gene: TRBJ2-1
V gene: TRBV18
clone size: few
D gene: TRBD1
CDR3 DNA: TGTGCCAGCTCACTGGACAGGGATGAGCAGTTCTTC
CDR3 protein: CASSLDRDEQFF

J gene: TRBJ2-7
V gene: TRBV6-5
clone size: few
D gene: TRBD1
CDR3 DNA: TGTGCCAGCAGTTCCGCCGGGACAGGGTATTACGAGCAGTACTTC
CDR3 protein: CASSSAGTGYYEQYF

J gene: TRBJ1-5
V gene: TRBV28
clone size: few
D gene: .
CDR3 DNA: TGTGCCAGCAGTTTACAGCAGGGCAATCAGCCCCAGCATTTT
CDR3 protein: CASSLQQGNQPQHF

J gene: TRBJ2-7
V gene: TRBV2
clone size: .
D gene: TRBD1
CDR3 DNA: TGTGCCAGCAGGTATCCCGGGACAGGGGCCGAGCAGTACTTC
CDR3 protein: CASRYPGTGAEQYF

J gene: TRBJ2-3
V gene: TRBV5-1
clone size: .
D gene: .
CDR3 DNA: TGCGCCAGCAGCTTGGTGACAACTAGCACAGATACGCAGTATTTT
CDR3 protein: CASSLVTTSTDTQYF

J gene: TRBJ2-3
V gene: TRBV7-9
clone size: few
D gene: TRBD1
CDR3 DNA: TGTGCCAGCAGCTCGGGACAGGGGGCAGATACGCAGTATTTT
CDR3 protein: CASSSGQGADTQYF

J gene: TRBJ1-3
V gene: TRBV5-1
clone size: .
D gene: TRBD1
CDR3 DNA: TGCGCCAGCAGCCCGGGACAGGGGACTGGAAACACCATATATTTT
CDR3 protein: CASSPGQGTGNTIYF

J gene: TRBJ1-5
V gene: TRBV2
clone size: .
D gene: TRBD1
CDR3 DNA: TGTGCCAGCAGGTCCGGGACAGGGGGCGGGAATAGTCAGCCCCAGCATTTT
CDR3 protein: CASRSGTGGGNSQPQHF